A selection of T cell receptor beta chains follows, all from one sample in a study of T cells expressing NK-cell markers. TCRdb processed the 5' RACE reads again and assigns one entry to each CDR3 protein, with no DNA. This sample's table has a few hundred thousand distinct CDR3 sequences. Sequencing was done on a sample of blood T cells: a sorted CD56 or NKG2C T cell subset, CD4+ or CD8+ T cells, or bulk PBMC T cells (not recorded which). These receptors were obtained from a man aged 18 to 69 in good health. CDR3s include the opening cysteine and the closing phenylalanine or tryptophan.

j_gene,v_gene,CDR3aa
TRBJ2-1,TRBV4-1,CASSQASPTVGSNEQFF
TRBJ1-2,TRBV5-1,CASSRDPVSVNYGYTF
TRBJ2-3,TRBV4-2,CASSQGPRRGTDTQYF
TRBJ2-1,TRBV6-5,CASSYEATRPTRNEQFF
TRBJ2-7,TRBV6-1,CASSLGGGLEQYF
TRBJ2-5,TRBV15,CATRDRNQETQYF
TRBJ2-1,TRBV11-3,CASSLDPEAKQFF
TRBJ2-5,TRBV7-9,CASSSPLGGGREETQYF
TRBJ2-7,TRBV6-5,CASSYGTTGKNEQYF
TRBJ1-1,TRBV9,CASSPRTALTEAFF
TRBJ2-7,TRBV3-1,CASSQPTSGGTEQYF
TRBJ1-1,TRBV27,CASSYTGTVYSTEAFF
TRBJ1-4,TRBV7-9,CASSLGQVRNEKLFF
TRBJ2-1,TRBV28,CASSLDRGARVDEQFF
TRBJ2-1,TRBV20-1,CSAWDRGNYNEQFF
TRBJ2-1,TRBV7-3,CASSPRAGDEQFF
TRBJ2-3,TRBV5-1,CASSPWAQADTQYF
TRBJ2-1,TRBV3-1,CASSQVTNLGNEQFF
TRBJ1-5,TRBV20-1,CSALPGGPQPQHF
TRBJ2-1,TRBV20-1,CSASPGSRNEQFF
TRBJ1-1,TRBV12-3/TRBV12-4,CASSLISEAFF
TRBJ2-2,TRBV7-3,CASSLKLGQGKDGELFF
TRBJ1-6,TRBV7-6,CASSTPGTLGSPLHF
TRBJ2-7,TRBV11-2,CASRGGSGGANPKTGEQYF
TRBJ2-3,TRBV12-3/TRBV12-4,CASSLALGQADGTDTQYF
TRBJ1-2,TRBV20-1,CSASIQGGYGYTF
TRBJ1-6,TRBV20-1,CSAGGRTDNSPLHF
TRBJ2-5,TRBV11-3,CASSASGGVSETQYF
TRBJ2-3,TRBV20-1,CSARRGGGYTDTQYF
TRBJ2-3,TRBV7-9,CASSSGLAGGPDTQYF
TRBJ2-7,TRBV7-8,CASSLLGSGAIYEQYF
TRBJ2-7,TRBV9,CASSGGAGFDEQYF
TRBJ2-3,TRBV5-1,CASSYTGASSTDTQYF
TRBJ1-6,TRBV6-4,CASSASGQGASSPLHF
TRBJ1-1,TRBV12-3/TRBV12-4,CASSGGAKFVTEAFF
TRBJ2-3,TRBV3-1,CASRQGGGGTQYF
TRBJ2-3,TRBV6-5,CASSSGGDTDTQYF
TRBJ2-3,TRBV2,CASRGTSATDTQYF
TRBJ1-4,TRBV4-2,CASSQLWNNNEKLFF
TRBJ1-6,TRBV20-1,CSARGDGTHNSPLHF
TRBJ1-4,TRBV9,CASSRDRGLEKLFF
TRBJ1-2,TRBV5-1,CASSLEGPGRSGYTF
TRBJ2-3,TRBV11-2,CASSLKRGGAGVTDTQYF
TRBJ2-7,TRBV2,CASKGRPPSYEQYF
TRBJ1-1,TRBV19,CASVGRTEAFF
TRBJ2-1,TRBV5-1,CASSLGDTNNEQFF
TRBJ2-5,TRBV5-1,CASSRLIQGRQETQYF
TRBJ2-2,TRBV11-1,CASSPDRDQDANTGELFF
TRBJ2-1,TRBV29-1,CSVVRTSGEREQFF
TRBJ1-1,TRBV5-1,CASSRDGMNTEAFF
TRBJ2-7,TRBV7-2,CASSLGGTAYEQYF
TRBJ1-2,TRBV10-3,CAISGGPPTRDGYTF
TRBJ2-2,TRBV7-2,CASSYLGGLPIGELFF
TRBJ2-2,TRBV15,CATRQGANTGELFF
TRBJ2-1,TRBV6-1,CASSARTSGYNEQFF
TRBJ2-5,TRBV27,CASSFKYQETQYF
TRBJ2-3,TRBV24-1,CATSDPVGSGRTDTQYF
TRBJ1-2,TRBV5-1,CASSFTGPRYGYTF
TRBJ2-3,TRBV19,CASSIAASPGTDTQYF
TRBJ1-2,TRBV3-1,CASSRDRGGNYGYTF